These 27 T cell receptor beta chains were all obtained from the same sample, sequenced in a study of CD8+ T cells in alopecia areata. Treatment noted: oral pan-JAK inhibitor, 5-10 mg twice daily. The authors extracted RNA and reverse transcribed it into cDNA as the sequencing template. Clones were read by immunoSEQ multiplex PCR, and TCRdb kept only the in-frame ones, dropping some. This table has under 350,000 clones, more than 45% appearing once. This material consisted of CD4+ T cells sorted from blood, taken at week 24, from a patient treated with tofacitinib. Receptors originate from a human donor with alopecia areata.

J is TRBJ2-1 and V is TRBV5-6; D perhaps matches TRBD2 (6 bases). With 2 bases removed from V and 1 base from J, the gap between germline ends came to 10 bases. Looked up from germline, CDR1 is SGHDT and CDR2 is YYEEEE. The CDR3 spans 15 residues. The CDR3 DNA sequence: TGTGCCAGCAGCTTCGGAGGGTTTTCCTACAATGAGCAGTTCTTC. Translated, it gives CASSFGGFSYNEQFF.

To note about this clone: Additional DNA sequences in this sample encode the identical CDR3. The rearrangement links TRBV29-1 to TRBJ2-1; D is perhaps TRBD1 or TRBD2 (5 bases each). The V gene's germline CDR1 is SQVTM and CDR2 ANQGSEA. Trimming removed 4 bases from V and 0 bases from J, with 7 bases in between. The CDR3 loop spans 13 amino acids. For the CDR3, the DNA is TGCAGCGTTGCAGGGAGCTCCTACAATGAGCAGTTCTTC. Translation: CSVAGSSYNEQFF.

This clone appeared once. The chain is built from TRBV2 and TRBJ2-3; possibly TRBD2 for D (6 bases). This CDR3 comprises 16 residues. Germline CDR1 and CDR2: SNHLY and FYNNEI. V lost 4 bases, J lost 1 base, and 15 bases lay in between. Here the CDR3 DNA reads TGTGCCAGCAGTGGAGCGGAGGGCTTGGGCACAGATACGCAGTATTTT. This gives the protein CASSGAEGLGTDTQYF.

This clone was seen a handful of times. V and J are TRBV7-2 and TRBJ2-2; no firm D call. The CDR3 sequence is 11 residues long. Germline loops: CDR1 SGHTA, CDR2 FQGNSA. V lost 2 bases to trimming and J lost 5 bases, with 0 bases between them. The CDR3 sequence is CASSLTGELFF. Written as DNA, the CDR3 is TGTGCCAGCAGCTTAACCGGGGAGCTGTTTTTT.

About this clone: Within the sample, other DNA sequences also encode this same CDR3. The CDR3 loop reads CATSRDVQPQHF. The CDR3 nucleotides are TGTGCCACCAGCAGAGATGTGCAGCCCCAGCATTTT. The J gene is TRBJ1-5, the V gene TRBV15; no clear D gene. With 0 bases removed from V and 7 bases from J, the gap between germline ends came to 4 bases. The CDR3 is 12 amino acids. Germline V lookup: CDR1 LNHNV, CDR2 YYDKDF (reference sequence).

The V call is TRBV2, the J call TRBJ2-7; possible D gene TRBD1, 7 bases. The CDR3 loop spans 13 amino acids. CDR1 is SNHLY and CDR2 is FYNNEI in the germline V gene. Trimming shortened V by 6 bases and J by 6 bases, and 15 bases separated the two germline ends. CDR3 nucleotides: TGTGCCAGCAGCGTTAAGCAGGGGGGCGAGCAGTACTTC. The encoded protein is CASSVKQGGEQYF. The variable domain in full, completed from reference TRBV2 and TRBJ2-7, reads EPEVTQTPSHQVTQMGQEVILRCVPISNHLYFYWYRQILGQKVEFLVSFYNNEISEKSEIFDDQFSVERPDGSNFTLKIRSTKLEDSAMYFCASSVKQGGEQYFGPGTRLTVT.

The chain employs TRBV10-3 and TRBJ2-7; D may be TRBD2 (5 bases). The ends were cut back, 0 bases at V and 5 bases at J, with 14 bases in the middle. The CDR3 is 15 amino acids. Germline V gene data show CDR1 as ENHRY and CDR2 as SYGVKD. The CDR3 region has the DNA TGTGCCATCAGTGAGTCGGTACTAGTAGGCGACGAGCAGTACTTC. It codes for CAISESVLVGDEQYF.

The sample holds a few counts of this clone. The V and J genes are TRBV9 and TRBJ1-6, with D uncertain. Germline lookup yields CDR1 SGDLS and CDR2 YYNGEE. The CDR3 consists of 15 residues. V was shortened by 4 bases and J by 4 bases, with 12 bases between the two germline ends. CDR3 loop: CASSPRSRYNSPLHF. The CDR3, as DNA: TGTGCCAGCAGCCCGAGGTCTCGATATAATTCACCCCTCCACTTT. Looking up the rest from reference TRBV9 and TRBJ1-6 gives the full variable domain: DSGVTQTPKHLITATGQRVTLRCSPRSGDLSVYWYQQSLDQGLQFLIQYYNGEERAKGNILERFSAQQFPDLHSELNLSSLELGDSALYFCASSPRSRYNSPLHFGNGTRLTVT.

This chain joins TRBV7-9 and TRBJ2-3; D possibly uses TRBD1 or TRBD2 (6 bases each). The length of the CDR3 is 15 residues. Trimming took off 8 bases at V and 3 bases at J, with 18 bases between the two ends. Germline V gives CDR1 SEHNR, CDR2 FQNEAQ (reference sequence). The CDR3 is CASSQRGARTDTQYF. The CDR3 bases are TGTGCCAGCTCCCAAAGGGGGGCGCGTACAGATACGCAGTATTTT. Supplemented by reference TRBV7-9 and TRBJ2-3, the full variable domain reads DTGVSQNPRHKITKRGQNVTFRCDPISEHNRLYWYRQTLGQGPEFLTYFQNEAQLEKSRLLSDRFSAERPKGSFSTLEIQRTEQGDSAMYLCASSQRGARTDTQYFGPGTRLTVL.

This rearrangement joins TRBV6-1 to TRBJ1-5; D is possibly TRBD1 (6 bases). The germline CDR1 and CDR2 sequences are MNHNS and SASEGT. With 6 bases removed from V and 5 bases from J, the gap between germline ends came to 11 bases. This CDR3 contains 13 residues. The CDR3 sequence: CASRRDNYQPQHF. In DNA form, the CDR3 reads TGTGCCAGCAGAAGGGACAATTATCAGCCCCAGCATTTT.

This clone was observed a few times. This chain connects TRBV7-9 to TRBJ2-7; TRBD2 matches 8 bases. The length of the CDR3 is 13 residues. In germline, CDR1 is SEHNR, CDR2 FQNEAQ (reference sequence). The V segment lost 7 bases and the J segment 6 bases; nucleotides outside the gene matches: 8. The CDR3 DNA reads TGTGCCAGCACCCGCGGGGGGCATTCCGAGCAGTACTTC. Its protein product is CASTRGGHSEQYF.

The chain links TRBV25-1 to TRBJ1-4; D may be TRBD1 (5 bases). This CDR3 contains 16 residues. V was shortened by 4 bases and J by 7 bases, with 19 bases between the two germline ends. Germline CDR1 is MGHDK and CDR2 is SYGVNS. The CDR3 bases are TGTGCCAGCAGTGCGACATTGGGGGGTAATCTTGAAAAACTGTTTTTT. It specifies CASSATLGGNLEKLFF.

The genes are TRBV5-1 and TRBJ1-5; TRBD1 might be the D (5 bases). The length of the CDR3 is 15 residues. V was trimmed by 4 bases and J by 1 base, leaving 12 bases between them. Germline values: CDR1 SGHRS, CDR2 YFSETQ. The CDR3 protein is CASSPRGDSNQPQHF. The CDR3 DNA is TGCGCCAGCAGCCCTAGGGGAGACAGCAATCAGCCCCAGCATTTT.

J is TRBJ2-7 and V is TRBV27; the D is unclear. Trimming cost V 7 bases and J 3 bases, with 13 bases left between them. Germline assignment: CDR1 MNHEY and CDR2 SMNVEV (reference sequence). The CDR3 is 13 amino acids. CDR3 region: CASTLGGIYEQYF. CDR3 DNA: TGTGCCAGCACGCTCGGTGGGATCTACGAGCAGTACTTC.

There are a few counts of this clone. The chain employs TRBV6-5 and TRBJ1-5; a weak D match, TRBD1 (6 bases). The germline gives CDR1 MNHEY, CDR2 SVGAGI. CDR3 length: 15 amino acids. V lost 5 bases and J lost 5, with 16 bases in between. The CDR3 DNA sequence: TGTGCCAGCAGTACTACAGGGTTGACCGATCAGCCCCAGCATTTT. Translated, it gives CASSTTGLTDQPQHF.

The rearrangement uses TRBV2 and TRBJ2-3, with 9 bases identical to TRBD2. Germline V gene sequence: CDR1 SNHLY, CDR2 FYNNEI. V shed 5 bases and J 2 bases; nucleotides not matched to a gene: 8. The CDR3 runs 16 residues. CDR3: CASSTPLAGLTDTQYF. In DNA, the CDR3 is TGTGCCAGCAGTACCCCCCTAGCGGGGCTCACAGATACGCAGTATTTT.

Only a few counts were recorded for this clone. The chain links TRBV12-5 to TRBJ1-1, with TRBD1 as a possible D gene (5 bases). V shed 0 bases and J shed 3 bases, with 11 bases lying between them. Germline lookup yields CDR1 LGHNT and CDR2 FRNRAP. The length of the CDR3 is 15 residues. The CDR3 loop reads CASGLVLGGDTEAFF. The CDR3 nucleotides read TGTGCTAGTGGTTTGGTACTTGGGGGGGACACTGAAGCTTTCTTT.

This chain connects TRBV30 to TRBJ1-2; possibly TRBD1 for D (6 bases). Germline V lookup: CDR1 GTSNPN, CDR2 SVGIG (reference sequence). This CDR3 is 14 amino acids long. V was shortened by 2 bases and J by 4 bases, with 14 bases between the two germline ends. The CDR3 nucleotides read TGTGCCTGGAGTCCTGGGGGCGAAAGCTATGGCTACACCTTC. It yields the protein CAWSPGGESYGYTF.

This clone was detected a few times. The rearrangement joins TRBV6-5 to TRBJ2-7; no reliable D call. Germline V gene sequence: CDR1 MNHEY, CDR2 SVGAGI. The CDR3 contains 13 residues. Between the trimmed V and J ends, which lost 5 bases and 0 bases, there was a span of 8 bases. As DNA, the CDR3 is TGTGCCAGCAGTACACAGAGCTCCTACGAGCAGTACTTC. It translates to CASSTQSSYEQYF.

The V and J genes are TRBV28 and TRBJ1-2, with 9 nucleotides matching TRBD1. The CDR3 contains 15 residues. Trimming cost V 2 bases and J 8 bases; bases outside gene matches: 9. Germline loops: CDR1 MDHEN, CDR2 SYDVKM. CDR3 amino acids: CASSLRGTGLSGYTF. DNA for the CDR3: TGTGCCAGCAGTTTACGGGGGACAGGGTTATCCGGCTACACCTTC.

This chain uses TRBV7-2 with TRBJ2-5, with 9 bases aligning to TRBD1. Per germline, CDR1 SGHTA and CDR2 FQGNSA. With 5 bases clipped from V and 5 bases from J, the junction kept 9 bases outside the gene matches. The CDR3 has 15 residues. The CDR3 bases are TGTGCCAGCAGCCCCAACAGGGGGCGTTTCGAGACCCAGTACTTC. Encoded protein: CASSPNRGRFETQYF.

The chain is built from TRBV6-1 and TRBJ1-2; 8 bases fit TRBD1. The germline gives CDR1 MNHNS, CDR2 SASEGT. This CDR3 has 15 amino acids. V was clipped by 5 bases and J by 9 bases; unmatched bases: 14. This CDR3 reads CASSLQTGGARRYTF. The CDR3 DNA is TGTGCCAGCAGTCTTCAAACAGGGGGTGCTCGTCGCTACACCTTC.

The V gene is TRBV29-1, the J gene TRBJ2-3; tentative D call: TRBD1 (5 bases). The CDR3 has 13 residues. Trimming took 5 bases from V and 0 from J, leaving 9 bases between them. Germline values: CDR1 SQVTM, CDR2 ANQGSEA. The CDR3 here is CSVKGSSTDTQYF. CDR3 sequence (DNA): TGCAGCGTTAAGGGGTCAAGCACAGATACGCAGTATTTT.

This clone was seen just once. The J gene is TRBJ2-5, the V gene TRBV9, with a possible D match to TRBD2 (7 bases). This CDR3 region has 14 residues. CDR1 and CDR2 from the germline V gene are SGDLS and YYNGEE. V was shortened by 1 base and J by 1 base, with 8 bases between the two germline ends. The CDR3 DNA follows: TGTGCCAGCAGCGTACGGGGGGCCCAAGAGACCCAGTACTTC. Encoded protein: CASSVRGAQETQYF.

The V gene is TRBV6-4, the J gene TRBJ1-6; 8 bases map to TRBD1. Germline V gives CDR1 MRHNA, CDR2 SNTAGT. V lost 3 bases, J lost 7 bases, and 5 bases stayed unmatched. CDR3 length: 15 residues. The CDR3 reads CASSEETGANSPLHF. As DNA, the CDR3 is TGTGCCAGCAGTGAGGAGACAGGGGCGAATTCACCCCTCCACTTT.

This clone has more than one count but fewer than ten. No DNA is shown, since the ends of the CDR3 on it are uncertain; the CDR3 is the one TCRdb lists. This chain connects TRBV21-1 to TRBJ1-1. TRBV21-1 is designated a pseudogene. The CDR3 is 16 residues long, ends included. The CDR3 loop is CASSKDGVAEGAEAFF.

This clone was observed a single time. J is TRBJ2-5 and V is TRBV4-3; 8 bases map to TRBD1. This CDR3 has 16 residues. Per germline, CDR1 LGHNA and CDR2 YSLEER. With V trimmed by 4 bases and J by 5 bases, 12 bases remained unmatched. The CDR3 spells CASSLDLTGAGETQYF. CDR3 nucleotide sequence: TGCGCCAGCAGCCTGGACCTGACAGGGGCTGGGGAGACCCAGTACTTC.